This entry concerns a single TCR beta chain. Libraries were prepared by immunoSEQ multiplex PCR; TCRdb keeps only in-frame clonotypes and omits some of them. The sample holds 20,000 to 30,000 clones, 65% to 85% seen once. This sample is part of a study of radiation and T cells in renal cell carcinoma. CDR3 length: 19 residues. Trimming pared 0 bases from V and 3 bases from J, leaving 24 bases between. Germline CDR1 reads SGHKS; CDR2 reads YYEKEE (reference sequence). Time point in this sample: blood 2 weeks post-SBRT. Treatment given: 15 Gy SBRT to primary tumor, nephrectomy 4 weeks later. The sample was blood, taken from a patient whose treatment included radiotherapy and nephrectomy. This sequence originates from a man aged 55 to 69 with renal cell carcinoma. J is TRBJ2-5 and V is TRBV5-5; possibly TRBD2 for D (5 bases). DNA of the CDR3: TGTGCCAGCAGCTTGGCCTGGGATACGCTAGAGGGAATTAAAGAGACCCAGTACTTC. Translating gives CASSLAWDTLEGIKETQYF.